The 5 T cell receptor beta chains below come from one sample, sequenced in a study of cytomegalovirus exposure and HLA in healthy donors. Sequencing was performed with immunoSEQ multiplex PCR; in TCRdb, only in-frame clones are kept and a portion is missing. The table shows 55,000 to 80,000 clones, with about 94% occurring only once. The sample comprised PBMCs. These receptor sequences come from a young man in good health and CMV-seropositive.

This clone was seen just once. The gene calls are TRBV30 and TRBJ2-1; D is perhaps TRBD1 (5 bases). Trimming cost V 3 bases and J 0 bases, with 15 bases left between them. The CDR3 has 16 residues. Looked up from germline, CDR1 is GTSNPN and CDR2 is SVGIG (reference sequence). The CDR3 is CAWREYTGYSYNEQFF. CDR3 DNA: TGTGCCTGGAGAGAATACACAGGTTACTCCTACAATGAGCAGTTCTTC.

The V gene is TRBV5-1, the J gene TRBJ2-7; D is unresolved. The CDR3 covers 13 residues. Trimming took 0 bases from V and 2 from J, leaving 6 bases between them. Germline CDR1 and CDR2: SGHRS and YFSETQ. The chain's CDR3 is CASSLAQTYEQYF. In DNA form, the CDR3 reads TGCGCCAGCAGCTTGGCACAGACCTACGAGCAGTACTTC.

The chain has TRBV7-8 and TRBJ2-7; 8 bases are shared with TRBD1. After removal of 5 bases from V and 5 bases from J, the junction contained 17 bases not matched to a gene. Looked up from germline, CDR1 is SGHVS and CDR2 is FQNEAQ. This CDR3 contains 17 residues. The CDR3 DNA follows: TGTGCCAGCAGCGGGTGGTCCGCAGGGACAGGCGACCACGAGCAGTACTTC. This encodes CASSGWSAGTGDHEQYF.

The count of this clone is one. The rearrangement joins TRBV2 to TRBJ2-7, with 7 bases identical to TRBD2. V trimming: 7 bases; J trimming: 5 bases; junction bases outside the gene matches: 8. CDR1 is SNHLY and CDR2 is FYNNEI in the germline V gene. This CDR3 is built from 13 residues. The CDR3 protein is CASTGWEGHEQYF. As DNA, the CDR3 is TGTGCCAGCACTGGGTGGGAGGGACACGAGCAGTACTTC. The whole variable domain, remainder taken from reference TRBV2 and TRBJ2-7, is EPEVTQTPSHQVTQMGQEVILRCVPISNHLYFYWYRQILGQKVEFLVSFYNNEISEKSEIFDDQFSVERPDGSNFTLKIRSTKLEDSAMYFCASTGWEGHEQYFGPGTRLTVT.

The chain joins TRBV7-8 to TRBJ1-4; 7 bases agree with TRBD1. The germline V gene has CDR1 SGHVS and CDR2 FQNEAQ. V lost 5 bases to trimming and J lost 8 bases; unmatched junction nucleotides: 8. The CDR3 has 14 amino acids. In DNA form, the CDR3 reads TGTGCCAGCAGCCCGACAGGGAAAGGGGAAAAACTGTTTTTT. As protein: CASSPTGKGEKLFF.